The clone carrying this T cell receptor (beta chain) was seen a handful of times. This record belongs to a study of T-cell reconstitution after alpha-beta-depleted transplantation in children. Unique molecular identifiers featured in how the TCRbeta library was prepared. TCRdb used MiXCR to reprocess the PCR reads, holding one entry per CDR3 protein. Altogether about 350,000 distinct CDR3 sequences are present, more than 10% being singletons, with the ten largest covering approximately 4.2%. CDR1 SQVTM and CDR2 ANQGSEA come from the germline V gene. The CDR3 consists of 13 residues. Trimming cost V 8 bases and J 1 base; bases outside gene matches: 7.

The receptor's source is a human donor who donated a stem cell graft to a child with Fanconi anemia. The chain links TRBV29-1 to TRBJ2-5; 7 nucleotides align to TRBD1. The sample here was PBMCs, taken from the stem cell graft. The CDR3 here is CSTSGGVQETQYF. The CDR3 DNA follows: TGCAGCACATCAGGGGGAGTCCAAGAGACCCAGTACTTC.